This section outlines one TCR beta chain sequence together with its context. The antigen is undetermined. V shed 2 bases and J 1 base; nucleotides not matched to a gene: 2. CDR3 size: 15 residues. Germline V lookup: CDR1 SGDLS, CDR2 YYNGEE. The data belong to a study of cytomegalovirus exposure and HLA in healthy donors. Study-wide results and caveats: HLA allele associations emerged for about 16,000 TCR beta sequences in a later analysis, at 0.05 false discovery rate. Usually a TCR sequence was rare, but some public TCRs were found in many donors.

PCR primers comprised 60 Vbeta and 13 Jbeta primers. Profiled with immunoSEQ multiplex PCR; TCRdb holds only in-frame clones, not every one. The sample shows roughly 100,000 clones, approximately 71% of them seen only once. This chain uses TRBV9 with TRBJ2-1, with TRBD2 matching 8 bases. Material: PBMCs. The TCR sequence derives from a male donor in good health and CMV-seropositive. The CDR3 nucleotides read TGTGCCAGCAGCGTTAGCGGGGTATCCTACAATGAGCAGTTCTTC. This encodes CASSVSGVSYNEQFF.